The rows below give T cell receptor beta chains drawn from one sample of a study of T-cell memory formation after mild COVID-19. TCRdb re-derived calls from the 5' RACE reads in MiXCR, one entry per CDR3 protein. Of around 340,000 distinct CDR3 sequences in the sample, roughly 21% were seen once. Sequenced sample: PBMCs or a T cell subset sorted from them (not recorded which). All receptors derive from an adult woman who had mild COVID-19 (a few samples of this study predate the infection). Cell type and time point are not known. Both conserved end residues are part of each CDR3. Each record gives: V gene, J gene, clone size, CDR3 length, D gene, CDR3 DNA, CDR3 protein. D genes are given only for firm matches. The size entry is marked missing in some rows and otherwise reads once, few, many or a size class.

V gene: TRBV6-5; J gene: TRBJ1-1; clone size: .; CDR3 length: 16; D gene: TRBD1; CDR3 DNA: TGTGCCAGCAGTCCGGGACAGGTACTAGGGGGCACTGAAGCTTTCTTT; CDR3 protein: CASSPGQVLGGTEAFF
V gene: TRBV6-1; J gene: TRBJ1-5; clone size: .; CDR3 length: 13; D gene: .; CDR3 DNA: TGTGCCAGCAGTGACCGAGAGAATCAGCCCCAGCATTTT; CDR3 protein: CASSDRENQPQHF
V gene: TRBV7-6; J gene: TRBJ2-7; clone size: few; CDR3 length: 13; D gene: TRBD1; CDR3 DNA: TGTGCCAGCAGCGCTACAGGGGGCAACGAGCAGTACTTC; CDR3 protein: CASSATGGNEQYF
V gene: TRBV7-6; J gene: TRBJ2-7; clone size: many; CDR3 length: 13; D gene: TRBD1; CDR3 DNA: TGTGCCAGCAGCAACAGGACAGGGTACGAGCAGTACTTC; CDR3 protein: CASSNRTGYEQYF
V gene: TRBV12-3/TRBV12-4; J gene: TRBJ2-1; clone size: .; CDR3 length: 15; D gene: .; CDR3 DNA: TGTGCCAGCAGTTTAGTTACCGGGCCCCAGAATGAGCAGTTCTTC; CDR3 protein: CASSLVTGPQNEQFF
V gene: TRBV6-5; J gene: TRBJ2-1; clone size: few; CDR3 length: 14; D gene: TRBD2; CDR3 DNA: TGTGCCAGCACATTAGCGGGGGGGCTAAATGAGCAGTTCTTC; CDR3 protein: CASTLAGGLNEQFF
V gene: TRBV10-3; J gene: TRBJ2-7; clone size: .; CDR3 length: 15; D gene: TRBD1; CDR3 DNA: TGTGCCATCAGCGGGACAGGGGAGTTTTCCTACGAGCAGTACTTC; CDR3 protein: CAISGTGEFSYEQYF
V gene: TRBV27; J gene: TRBJ2-3; clone size: few; CDR3 length: 11; D gene: .; CDR3 DNA: TGTGCCAGCAGTTTCCTTTTGACGCAGTATTTT; CDR3 protein: CASSFLLTQYF
V gene: TRBV6-5; J gene: TRBJ1-6; clone size: .; CDR3 length: 14; D gene: .; CDR3 DNA: TGTGCCAGCAGTCGGTTGAGGACCAATTCACCCCTCCACTTT; CDR3 protein: CASSRLRTNSPLHF
V gene: TRBV6-5; J gene: TRBJ1-2; clone size: few; CDR3 length: 13; D gene: .; CDR3 DNA: TGTGCCAGCAGTTACTACGGGGATAGCGGCTACACCTTC; CDR3 protein: CASSYYGDSGYTF